The 30 T cell receptor beta chains below come from one sample, sequenced in a study of shared clonotypes between healthy human individuals. Profiling relied on immunoSEQ multiplex PCR, and the TCRdb table lists in-frame clones only, not all of them. Of some 2,400,000 clones listed, about 94% are singletons. Sequenced input: naive CD4+ T cells sorted from blood. Subset specified: CD45RA+ positively selected. The receptor source for this set is a man aged 18 to 29 in good health.

The V call is TRBV14, the J call TRBJ2-1, with TRBD2 matching 9 bases. There are 16 residues in the CDR3. The junction had 11 bases not matched to a gene; V was cut back by 4 bases and J by 7 bases. Germline V lookup: CDR1 SGHDN, CDR2 FVKESK. CDR3 sequence (DNA): TGTGCCAGCAGCCCTATCGGAGCGGGGGGTAATAATGAGCAGTTCTTC. Protein product: CASSPIGAGGNNEQFF.

This clone appeared a single time. The chain links TRBV6-6 to TRBJ1-1, with D possibly being TRBD1 (5 bases). This CDR3 comprises 13 residues. Germline CDR1 is MNHNY and CDR2 is SVGAGI (reference sequence). Trimming cost V 5 bases and J 5 bases, with 12 bases left between them. Written as DNA, the CDR3 is TGTGCCAGCAGTGGGAGCCGGGGGACTGAAGCTTTCTTT. Translated: CASSGSRGTEAFF.

This chain connects TRBV11-2 to TRBJ1-2, with TRBD1 matching 8 bases. The trim removed 0 bases at V and 5 bases at J, leaving 5 bases unmatched. The germline V gene encodes CDR1 SGHAT and CDR2 FQNNGV. The CDR3 is made up of 15 amino acids. The CDR3 nucleotides read TGTGCCAGCAGCTTAGATTTAGGACAGGGATATGGCTACACCTTC. Amino acids: CASSLDLGQGYGYTF.

The chain recombines TRBV5-1 with TRBJ2-7; 14 bases are a match to TRBD2. The CDR3 sequence is 16 residues long. The V and J ends lost 0 bases and 7 bases, in that order; junction bases with no gene match: 6. Per the germline V gene, CDR1 is SGHRS and CDR2 is YFSETQ. The CDR3 region has the DNA TGCGCCAGCAGCTTGGGGACTAGCGGGAGGTTTGGGGAGCAGTACTTC. This codes for CASSLGTSGRFGEQYF.

The chain joins TRBV10-3 to TRBJ2-3, with 9 bases fitting TRBD2. V gave up 3 bases and J gave up 5 bases; unmatched junction bases: 6. The CDR3 runs to 15 residues. Germline CDR1 and CDR2: ENHRY and SYGVKD. The CDR3 nucleotides read TGTGCCATCAGTGAACGAGCACTAGCGGGAGATACGCAGTATTTT. The encoded protein is CAISERALAGDTQYF.

This rearrangement joins TRBV6-5 to TRBJ1-4; 10 bases match TRBD1. The CDR3 is 15 amino acids. J gave up 8 bases and V 2 bases, and 5 bases lay outside the gene matches. CDR1 is MNHEY, CDR2 SVGAGI, per germline. The CDR3 bases are TGTGCCAGCAGTTACGTGGGACAGGGGCAGGAAAAACTGTTTTTT. It translates to CASSYVGQGQEKLFF.

This chain connects TRBV5-5 to TRBJ1-2; no clear D. With 1 base removed from V and 3 bases from J, the gap between germline ends came to 10 bases. The CDR3 spans 14 residues. CDR1 is SGHKS, CDR2 YYEKEE, per germline (reference sequence). The DNA for the CDR3 is TGTGCCAGCAGCTTGCTTGACTCACACTATGGCTACACCTTC. Residues: CASSLLDSHYGYTF.

V gene TRBV21-1 combines with J gene TRBJ1-6. TRBV21-1 is an annotated pseudogene. The CDR3 runs 17 residues. Here the CDR3 DNA reads TGTGCCAGCAGCAAACACGGAGGGAGGGGCTATAATTCACCCCTCCACTTT. This sequence encodes CASSKHGGRGYNSPLHF.

This CDR3 is CSAGGGLYEQYF. CDR3 DNA: TGCAGCGCCGGGGGCGGGCTCTACGAGCAGTACTTC. This rearrangement joins TRBV29-1 to TRBJ2-7; TRBD1 or TRBD2 may be the D gene (6 bases each). The CDR3 has 12 amino acids. Deletions cut 7 bases from V and 3 bases from J, with 13 bases between. CDR1 and CDR2 (germline): SQVTM, ANQGSEA.

The chain combines TRBV30 with TRBJ2-7; possibly TRBD1 for D (6 bases). The CDR3 spans 12 residues. Deletions cut 3 bases from V and 2 bases from J, with 8 bases between. CDR1 is GTSNPN, CDR2 SVGIG, per germline (reference sequence). Written as DNA, the CDR3 is TGTGCCTGGAGAAAGGGGGCCTACGAGCAGTACTTC. Translated: CAWRKGAYEQYF. Supplemented by reference TRBV30 and TRBJ2-7, the full variable domain reads SQTIHQWPATLVQPVGSPLSLECTVEGTSNPNLYWYRQAAGRGLQLLFYSVGIGQISSEVPQNLSASRPQDRQFILSSKKLLLSDSGFYLCAWRKGAYEQYFGPGTRLTVT.

V and J are TRBV9 and TRBJ2-2, with a weak D call TRBD1 (8 bases). Germline V CDR1 and CDR2: SGDLS, YYNGEE. V gave up 4 bases and J gave up 7 bases, with 17 bases separating them. The CDR3 consists of 15 residues. CDR3 residues: CASSLSGTGGGELFF. CDR3 sequence (DNA): TGTGCCAGCAGCTTGAGCGGGACAGGAGGCGGGGAGCTGTTTTTT.

This rearrangement joins TRBV14 to TRBJ2-7; 9 nucleotides align to TRBD1. The V segment lost 5 bases and the J segment 5 bases; nucleotides outside the gene matches: 13. CDR1 and CDR2 from the germline V gene are SGHDN and FVKESK. This CDR3 is built from 16 residues. CDR3 sequence (DNA): TGTGCCAGCAGCTTCACCACGTTGACAGGGGGTGACGAGCAGTACTTC. Translated: CASSFTTLTGGDEQYF.

The rearrangement links TRBV27 to TRBJ1-4; 8 bases agree with TRBD1. The germline V gene encodes CDR1 MNHEY and CDR2 SMNVEV (reference sequence). Germline trimming cut 6 bases from V and 0 bases from J; bases unmatched to any gene: 6. The length of the CDR3 is 16 residues. The CDR3 nucleotides read TGTGCCAGCAGAAGGACAGGGCTTGCAACTAATGAAAAACTGTTTTTT. This translates into CASRRTGLATNEKLFF.

This clone occurred once. This sequence joins TRBV4-1 and TRBJ2-3, with 8 bases that match TRBD2. Germline V lookup: CDR1 MGHRA, CDR2 YSYEKL. V dropped 6 bases and J dropped 1; count of bases not matched to a gene: 0. CDR3 size: 13 residues. For the CDR3, the DNA is TGCGCCAGCAGGCGGGGGGGCACAGATACGCAGTATTTT. This sequence encodes CASRRGGTDTQYF.

This clone showed up just once. This sequence joins TRBV27 and TRBJ2-4; D gene ambiguous. Germline V gene lookup returns CDR1 MNHEY and CDR2 SMNVEV (reference sequence). The V end was cut by 5 bases, the J end by 3 bases, with 17 bases between. The CDR3 has 16 residues. The CDR3 DNA reads as TGTGCCAGCAGTCAGAGGCCTGGGGTAAGCAAAAACATTCAGTACTTC. Translating gives CASSQRPGVSKNIQYF.

The chain recombines TRBV30 with TRBJ2-3; D ambiguous. Per germline, CDR1 GTSNPN and CDR2 SVGIG (reference sequence). V gave up 2 bases and J gave up 2 bases, with 14 bases separating them. The CDR3 runs 15 residues. Here the CDR3 reads CAWSMDRLFTDTQYF. In DNA, the CDR3 is TGTGCCTGGAGTATGGACCGTCTGTTCACAGATACGCAGTATTTT.

The V gene is TRBV11-2, the J gene TRBJ2-1; D gene uncertain. CDR1 and CDR2 from the germline V gene are SGHAT and FQNNGV. The CDR3 has 12 residues. Trimming took off 5 bases at V and 9 bases at J, with 11 bases between the two ends. The CDR3 region has the DNA TGTGCCAGCAGCCCCCTCCTTGGTGAGCAGTTCTTC. This encodes CASSPLLGEQFF.

V and J are TRBV19 and TRBJ1-1; no clear D gene. The CDR3 is 15 amino acids. V was trimmed by 3 bases and J by 0 bases, leaving 11 bases between them. Germline CDR1 LNHDA, CDR2 SQIVND (reference sequence). The CDR3: CASSITGSLNTEAFF. CDR3 nucleotide sequence: TGTGCCAGTAGTATCACGGGATCCCTGAACACTGAAGCTTTCTTT.

The chain carries TRBV11-2 and TRBJ2-2; D may be TRBD1 (6 bases). V lost 5 bases to trimming and J lost 6 bases, with 13 bases between them. In germline, CDR1 is SGHAT, CDR2 FQNNGV. The CDR3 totals 14 residues. The CDR3 sequence: CASSQQGRAGELFF. As DNA, the CDR3 is TGTGCCAGCAGCCAACAGGGAAGAGCCGGGGAGCTGTTTTTT.

Of note for this clone: Other DNA sequences in the same sample also yield this CDR3. This chain uses TRBV5-1 with TRBJ2-5; 7 nucleotides align to TRBD1. Per germline, CDR1 SGHRS and CDR2 YFSETQ. CDR3 length: 14 residues. The trim removed 0 bases at V and 5 bases at J, leaving 4 bases unmatched. The CDR3 here is CASSLVGTEETQYF. The CDR3 nucleotides read TGCGCCAGCAGCTTGGTGGGGACAGAGGAGACCCAGTACTTC.

The genes are TRBV4-3 and TRBJ2-1; TRBD2 aligns across 12 bases. The CDR3 has 16 residues. Germline V lookup: CDR1 LGHNA, CDR2 YSLEER. V shed 4 bases and J 4 bases; nucleotides not matched to a gene: 5. CDR3 DNA sequence: TGCGCCAGCAGCCGTCGGACTAGCGGGGAGTACAATGAGCAGTTCTTC. Its protein product is CASSRRTSGEYNEQFF.

Comments on this clone: The sample holds other DNA sequences that translate to the same CDR3. This chain connects TRBV30 to TRBJ1-5, with no clear D. The CDR3 is 12 residues long. Trimming removed 0 bases at V and 6 bases at J, with 6 bases between. The V gene's germline CDR1 is GTSNPN and CDR2 SVGIG (reference sequence). The CDR3 sequence: CAWSVPGQPQHF. CDR3 sequence (DNA): TGTGCCTGGAGTGTACCCGGTCAGCCCCAGCATTTT.

The chain employs TRBV1 and TRBJ2-5; TRBD1 was called by the table and not checked on the DNA. TRBV1 is flagged as a pseudogene. CDR3 length: 19 residues. For the CDR3, the DNA is TGCACCAGCAGCCAAGATCTAACTAGAAAGAGGGGGTACCAAGAGACCCAGTACTTC. This sequence encodes CTSSQDLTRKRGYQETQYF.

Notes on this clone: Other DNA sequences from this sample encode an identical CDR3 as well. V is TRBV29-1 and J is TRBJ1-4, with no clear D. Germline-derived CDR1 and CDR2 are SQVTM and ANQGSEA. V lost 7 bases and J 0 bases, leaving 6 bases between the germline ends. CDR3 size: 12 residues. The CDR3 nucleotides are TGCAGCGCAGGTGCAACTAATGAAAAACTGTTTTTT. Residues: CSAGATNEKLFF.

Remarks on this clone: Other nucleotide sequences from this sample produce the same CDR3. This chain connects TRBV7-2 to TRBJ1-5; D perhaps matches TRBD1 (6 bases). The CDR3 covers 13 residues. V was cut by 5 bases and J by 5 bases, with 10 bases left in between. CDR1 SGHTA and CDR2 FQGNSA come from the germline V gene. This CDR3 reads CASSVNRDQPQHF. The DNA of the CDR3 is TGTGCCAGCAGCGTAAACAGGGATCAGCCCCAGCATTTT.

This rearrangement joins TRBV10-3 to TRBJ2-7; D is unclear. Germline V gives CDR1 ENHRY, CDR2 SYGVKD. Trimming shortened V by 7 bases and J by 7 bases, and 17 bases separated the two germline ends. The CDR3 runs to 13 residues. The CDR3 nucleotides are TGTGCCATCAAGAACGGGCCCGAAAGGGAGCAGTACTTC. Protein: CAIKNGPEREQYF.

CDR3 sequence (DNA): TGTGCCAGCAGCTTTGAGAGGGGATACGAGCAGTACTTC. Protein sequence: CASSFERGYEQYF. This chain uses TRBV5-8 with TRBJ2-7; D may be TRBD1 or TRBD2 (5 bases each). CDR1 is SGHTS, CDR2 YDEGEE, per germline. The CDR3 contains 13 residues. With 2 bases removed from V and 4 bases from J, the gap between germline ends came to 10 bases.

This chain connects TRBV18 to TRBJ2-7; 10 positions match TRBD1. V shed 4 bases, J shed 5 bases, and the junction held 8 bases outside the gene matches. This CDR3 is 15 amino acids long. Germline V gene lookup returns CDR1 KGHSH and CDR2 LQKENI. CDR3 sequence: CASSLLRQGADEQYF. CDR3 nucleotides: TGTGCCAGCTCACTCCTCAGACAGGGGGCCGACGAGCAGTACTTC.

The V call is TRBV2, the J call TRBJ1-2; D is unclear. The germline gives CDR1 SNHLY, CDR2 FYNNEI. Trimming shortened V by 8 bases and J by 0 bases, and 13 bases separated the two germline ends. The CDR3 runs 14 residues. CDR3 sequence (DNA): TGTGCCAGCGAGATCGGGATGTCTAACTATGGCTACACCTTC. This codes for CASEIGMSNYGYTF.

The chain has TRBV19 and TRBJ1-1, with D unclear. The CDR3 has 16 residues. Germline V lookup: CDR1 LNHDA, CDR2 SQIVND (reference sequence). The germline V and J ends were trimmed by 3 bases and 1 base, with 15 bases remaining between them. The CDR3 loop is CASSIGGGARNTEAFF. CDR3 DNA sequence: TGTGCCAGTAGTATTGGTGGAGGCGCGAGGAACACTGAAGCTTTCTTT. Looking up the rest from reference TRBV19 and TRBJ1-1 gives the full variable domain: DGGITQSPKYLFRKEGQNVTLSCEQNLNHDAMYWYRQDPGQGLRLIYYSQIVNDFQKGDIAEGYSVSREKKESFPLTVTSAQKNPTAFYLCASSIGGGARNTEAFFGQGTRLTVV.